The clone carrying this TCR beta chain was picked up a small number of times. Antigen specificity is unknown. The repertoire was sequenced with immunoSEQ multiplex PCR; TCRdb's copy has only in-frame clones and lacks some. The table includes around 220,000 clones, approximately 88% detected once. These data are taken from a study of cytomegalovirus exposure and HLA in healthy donors. Across the whole study: It was reported in a later analysis that the same platform had been used for the 90 to 150 validation repertoires as for the roughly 710 first-cohort repertoires.

Study-level points and caveats: In vitro confirmation showed three CMV-associated chains to be CMV antigen specific. The tendency of first-cohort TCR clusters to co-occur in the 130 or so validation repertoires was identified by a subsequent analysis.

Germline V gene lookup returns CDR1 MNHEY and CDR2 SVGAGI. V was cut by 5 bases and J by 1 base, with 8 bases left in between. This CDR3 region has 13 residues. The material sequenced was PBMCs. The TCR was taken from a young woman in good health and CMV-seropositive. The V and J genes are TRBV6-5 and TRBJ1-1, with D unresolved. The CDR3 region is CASSKAGNTEAFF. DNA of the CDR3: TGTGCCAGCAGTAAAGCGGGGAACACTGAAGCTTTCTTT.